The next 24 T cell receptor beta chains were all read from a single sample in a study of blood T cell repertoires in COVID-19. The repertoire was sequenced with immunoSEQ multiplex PCR; TCRdb's copy has only in-frame clones and lacks some. This sample has 99,000 or so clones, with roughly 80% found just once. Sequenced sample: peripheral blood. The origin of the receptors is an elderly woman with acute or convalescent COVID-19.

The chain employs TRBV30 and TRBJ1-6; D unresolved. The V gene's germline CDR1 is GTSNPN and CDR2 SVGIG (reference sequence). The CDR3 loop spans 13 amino acids. Trimming stripped 1 base from V and 9 bases from J, with 10 bases between. The CDR3 DNA is TGTGCCTGGAGTGACGGGGTTGGTTCACCCCTCCACTTT. It codes for CAWSDGVGSPLHF.

The CDR3 DNA follows: TGTGCCAGCAGTTCCCCTGGGACAGGAGACTATGGCTACACCTTC. It yields the protein CASSSPGTGDYGYTF. This chain uses TRBV28 with TRBJ1-2, with 8 bases identical to TRBD1. Germline V CDR1 and CDR2: MDHEN, SYDVKM. There are 15 residues in the CDR3. Unmatched junction bases numbered 7, after V lost 4 bases and J lost 3 bases.

The genes are TRBV11-2 and TRBJ2-2; 9 bases map to TRBD2. Per the germline V gene, CDR1 is SGHAT and CDR2 is FQNNGV. V trimming: 7 bases; J trimming: 7 bases; junction bases outside the gene matches: 10. CDR3 length equals 15 residues. This chain's CDR3 is CASTPGAGGGGELFF. DNA of the CDR3: TGTGCCAGCACACCAGGAGCGGGAGGAGGCGGGGAGCTGTTTTTT.

The chain uses TRBV19 and TRBJ1-1; 7 bases agree with TRBD1. CDR1 and CDR2 (germline): LNHDA, SQIVND (reference sequence). The CDR3 spans 15 residues. V trimming: 4 bases; J trimming: 0 bases; junction bases outside the gene matches: 5. Here the CDR3 reads CASSTLGQVNTEAFF. In nucleotides, the CDR3 is TGTGCCAGTAGTACCCTTGGACAGGTGAACACTGAAGCTTTCTTT.

The CDR3 loop is CASSVGTSGRGLREQFF. In DNA form, the CDR3 reads TGTGCCAGCAGCGTCGGGACTAGCGGGAGAGGGCTACGGGAGCAGTTCTTC. The chain combines TRBV5-8 with TRBJ2-1; TRBD2 matches at 14 bases. Germline V lookup: CDR1 SGHTS, CDR2 YDEGEE. The CDR3 sequence is 17 residues long. V lost 4 bases to trimming and J lost 10 bases; unmatched junction nucleotides: 13.

The chain has TRBV29-1 and TRBJ2-5; 8 bases line up with TRBD1. The CDR3 is 13 residues long. The germline V gene has CDR1 SQVTM and CDR2 ANQGSEA. V gave up 4 bases and J gave up 5 bases; unmatched junction bases: 6. CDR3 residues: CSVVPGGYETQYF. The CDR3 DNA sequence: TGCAGCGTTGTTCCAGGGGGCTATGAGACCCAGTACTTC.

This chain links TRBV5-6 with TRBJ2-5; D is uncertain. The V end was cut by 3 bases, the J end by 5 bases, with 11 bases between. This CDR3 has 13 residues. The germline V gene encodes CDR1 SGHDT and CDR2 YYEEEE. The chain's CDR3 is CASSSYHGETQYF. The CDR3 DNA is TGTGCCAGCAGCTCGTATCACGGGGAGACCCAGTACTTC.

This clone was observed a few times. The rearrangement uses TRBV11-3 and TRBJ1-1; 7 nucleotides align to TRBD1. Germline V lookup: CDR1 SGHNT, CDR2 YENEEA. Trimming took 5 bases from V and 1 from J; bases not matched to a gene: 7. This CDR3 contains 15 residues. The CDR3 sequence is CASSLSRGENTEAFF. CDR3 nucleotide sequence: TGTGCCAGCAGCCTTTCCAGGGGGGAGAACACTGAAGCTTTCTTT.

This chain joins TRBV27 and TRBJ1-1; 12 bases line up with TRBD1. The V segment lost 2 bases and the J segment 4 bases; nucleotides outside the gene matches: 5. Germline assignment: CDR1 MNHEY and CDR2 SMNVEV (reference sequence). This CDR3 is 16 amino acids long. In DNA, the CDR3 is TGTGCCAGCAGTTTAAGGGACAGGGGGCGCGGCACTGAAGCTTTCTTT. Translated, it gives CASSLRDRGRGTEAFF.

The chain recombines TRBV28 with TRBJ2-5; no clear D gene. This CDR3 comprises 10 residues. Germline V gene data show CDR1 as MDHEN and CDR2 as SYDVKM. With 5 bases removed from V and 5 bases from J, the gap between germline ends came to 3 bases. The CDR3 here is CASSEETQYF. The CDR3 DNA reads as TGTGCCAGCAGTGAGGAGACCCAGTACTTC.

This chain uses TRBV5-1 with TRBJ2-3, with a weak D call TRBD2 (5 bases). This CDR3 has 15 amino acids. The V end lost 0 bases, the J end lost 6 bases, and 14 bases lay between the germline ends. Germline V gene lookup returns CDR1 SGHRS and CDR2 YFSETQ. CDR3 nucleotide sequence: TGCGCCAGCAGCTTGGACCTAGCAGGAGAGGATACGCAGTATTTT. Protein product: CASSLDLAGEDTQYF.

The chain recombines TRBV21-1 with TRBJ2-2; the D call in the table, TRBD1, was not verified against the DNA. TRBV21-1 is given as a pseudogene. The CDR3 has 17 residues. CDR3 residues: CASLEYETGRHTGELFF. Here the CDR3 DNA reads TGTGCCAGCCTAGAATACGAGACAGGGCGGCACACCGGGGAGCTGTTTTTT.

V usage is TRBV6-2 or TRBV6-3 and J usage is TRBJ2-3; TRBD2 aligns across 12 bases. Germline CDR1 and CDR2: MNHEY and SVGEGT. This CDR3 comprises 20 residues. With V trimmed by 4 bases and J by 1 base, 15 bases remained unmatched. CDR3 bases: TGTGCCAGCAGTTGGCGCGCGGGACTAGCGGGCCCTTCGGGCACAGATACGCAGTATTTT. Amino acid sequence: CASSWRAGLAGPSGTDTQYF.

This chain links TRBV2 with TRBJ1-5; D is unclear. V was clipped by 5 bases and J by 3 bases, with 11 bases between them. CDR1 is SNHLY, CDR2 FYNNEI, per germline. The CDR3 is made up of 14 amino acids. CDR3 DNA: TGTGCCAGCAGTCAAGACGGGATCAATCAGCCCCAGCATTTT. Translating gives CASSQDGINQPQHF. The whole variable domain, filled in from reference TRBV2 and TRBJ1-5, reads EPEVTQTPSHQVTQMGQEVILRCVPISNHLYFYWYRQILGQKVEFLVSFYNNEISEKSEIFDDQFSVERPDGSNFTLKIRSTKLEDSAMYFCASSQDGINQPQHFGDGTRLSIL.

V is TRBV12-5 and J is TRBJ1-5, with 8 positions matching TRBD1. The CDR3 has 15 residues. V shed 7 bases and J 0 bases; nucleotides not matched to a gene: 5. Per the germline V gene, CDR1 is LGHNT and CDR2 is FRNRAP. Here the CDR3 reads CASAIQGGSNQPQHF. The CDR3 DNA reads TGTGCTAGTGCAATACAGGGGGGTAGCAATCAGCCCCAGCATTTT. Variable domain in full (rest from reference TRBV12-5 and TRBJ1-5): DARVTQTPRHKVTEMGQEVTMRCQPILGHNTVFWYRQTMMQGLELLAYFRNRAPLDDSGMPKDRFSAEMPDATLATLKIQPSEPRDSAVYFCASAIQGGSNQPQHFGDGTRLSIL.

The CDR3 DNA reads TGTGCCAGCAAATCAGGGGGCACAGATACGCAGTATTTT. It yields the protein CASKSGGTDTQYF. The chain combines TRBV7-9 with TRBJ2-3; TRBD1 is a possible D gene (6 bases). CDR1 and CDR2 (germline): SEHNR, FQNEAQ (reference sequence). This CDR3 has 13 amino acids. V lost 7 bases to trimming and J lost 1 base, with 9 bases between them.

The V call is TRBV10-1, the J call TRBJ2-1; D is undetermined. The germline V gene has CDR1 WNHNN and CDR2 SYGVQD (reference sequence). V was pared by 4 bases and J by 2 bases, with 6 bases between. The CDR3 is made up of 13 amino acids. CDR3 DNA sequence: TGCGCCAGCAGTGTTGGCACCTACAATGAGCAGTTCTTC. Protein product: CASSVGTYNEQFF.

The J gene is TRBJ2-1, the V gene TRBV7-2; D possibly corresponds to TRBD2 (5 bases). Trimming cost V 3 bases and J 0 bases, with 9 bases left between them. Germline V gives CDR1 SGHTA, CDR2 FQGNSA. CDR3 size: 15 residues. CDR3: CASSLDSTSYNEQFF. In nucleotides, the CDR3 is TGTGCCAGCAGCTTGGACTCAACCTCCTACAATGAGCAGTTCTTC.

There are a few counts of this clone. The chain employs TRBV2 and TRBJ2-3; 8 positions agree with TRBD1. The CDR3 consists of 15 residues. V lost 5 bases to trimming and J lost 6 bases; unmatched junction nucleotides: 10. Germline loops: CDR1 SNHLY, CDR2 FYNNEI. CDR3 DNA sequence: TGTGCCAGCAGTCCCTCTACAGGGGGTACCGATACGCAGTATTTT. It specifies CASSPSTGGTDTQYF.

The chain joins TRBV11-2 to TRBJ2-1, with 8 nucleotides matching TRBD2. V lost 6 bases, J lost 4 bases, and 5 bases stayed unmatched. This CDR3 spans 14 amino acids. Germline values: CDR1 SGHAT, CDR2 FQNNGV. The CDR3 is CASSPSGPYNEQFF. The CDR3 region has the DNA TGTGCCAGCAGTCCTAGCGGGCCTTACAATGAGCAGTTCTTC.

This clone was seen a handful of times. The V call is TRBV14, the J call TRBJ2-1, with TRBD2 identical over 16 bases. Trimming at V came to 4 bases and at J to 6 bases, leaving 9 bases not matched to a gene. Germline assignment: CDR1 SGHDN and CDR2 FVKESK. This CDR3 contains 18 residues. CDR3 DNA sequence: TGTGCCAGCAGCCGATCCGGGACTAGCGGGAGGGGGTTCAATGAGCAGTTCTTC. Amino acid sequence: CASSRSGTSGRGFNEQFF.

This sequence joins TRBV6-5 and TRBJ1-3; tentatively, D is TRBD1 (6 bases). The CDR3 consists of 14 residues. The germline V gene has CDR1 MNHEY and CDR2 SVGAGI. Between the trimmed V and J ends, which lost 4 bases and 0 bases, there was a span of 7 bases. CDR3 region: CASSWTVSGNTIYF. The CDR3 DNA sequence: TGTGCCAGCAGTTGGACAGTCTCTGGAAACACCATATATTTT.

Remarks on this clone: Different DNA sequences within this sample yield the same CDR3. The gene calls are TRBV10-3 and TRBJ2-7; perhaps TRBD1 as D (6 bases). This CDR3 is 12 amino acids long. Germline values: CDR1 ENHRY, CDR2 SYGVKD. The germline V and J ends were trimmed by 4 bases and 2 bases, with 6 bases remaining between them. CDR3 coding DNA: TGTGCCATCAGTGGGACAGCCTACGAGCAGTACTTC. This sequence encodes CAISGTAYEQYF.

This clone was seen once. The V gene is TRBV14, the J gene TRBJ1-3; D remains ambiguous. Germline V lookup: CDR1 SGHDN, CDR2 FVKESK. The CDR3 is 14 amino acids. Trimming took off 4 bases at V and 2 bases at J, with 9 bases between the two ends. The CDR3 bases are TGTGCCAGCAGCCTACAGCTTACTGGAAACACCATATATTTT. It translates to CASSLQLTGNTIYF.